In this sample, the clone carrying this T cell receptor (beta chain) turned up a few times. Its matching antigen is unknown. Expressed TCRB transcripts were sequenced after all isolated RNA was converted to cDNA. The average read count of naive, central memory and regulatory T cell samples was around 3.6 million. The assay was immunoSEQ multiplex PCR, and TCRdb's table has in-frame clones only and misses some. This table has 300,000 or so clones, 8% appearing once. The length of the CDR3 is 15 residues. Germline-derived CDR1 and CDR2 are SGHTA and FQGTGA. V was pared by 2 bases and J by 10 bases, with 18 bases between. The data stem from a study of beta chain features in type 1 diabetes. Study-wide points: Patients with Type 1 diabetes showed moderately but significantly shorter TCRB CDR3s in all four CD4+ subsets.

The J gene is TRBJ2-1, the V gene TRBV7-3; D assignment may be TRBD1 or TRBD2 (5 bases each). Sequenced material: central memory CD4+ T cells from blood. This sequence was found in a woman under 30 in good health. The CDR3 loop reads CASSLDGTSEREQFF. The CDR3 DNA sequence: TGTGCCAGCAGCTTAGACGGGACCTCCGAGAGGGAGCAGTTCTTC.